The source of this T cell receptor (beta chain) is a study of T cell responses to AZD1222 COVID-19 vaccine. Profiled with immunoSEQ multiplex PCR; TCRdb holds only in-frame clones, not every one. The sample gives around 140,000 clones, around 85% of which show up once; more than 7.5% is in the top ten. This clone was counted between two and nine times. Its antigen is still unknown. Findings and limits, study-wide: Baseline serology detected seropositivity in only a handful of AZD1222 recipients. Reports say nearly half of spike-specific TCRs go after unmutated variant regions. Donors were chiefly white British, with a greater number of females, and clonal diversity was perhaps underestimated. Breadth and depth of Spike-specific TCRs rose after two AZD1222 doses.

The TCR comes from an adult who received the MenACWY meningococcal vaccine as a control. Sequencing used peripheral blood, obtained 28 days after the second dose of the MenACWY control vaccine.

The CDR3 region is CASSLEVFLMDTEAFF. CDR3 in DNA: TGTGCCAGCAGCTTGGAAGTCTTTTTGATGGACACTGAAGCTTTCTTT. The chain links TRBV5-4 to TRBJ1-1; no clear D. This CDR3 comprises 16 residues. The V end lost 0 bases, the J end lost 3 bases, and 15 bases lay between the germline ends. Germline V gene lookup returns CDR1 SGHNT and CDR2 YYREEE (reference sequence).